This TCR beta chain was sequenced in a study of blood T cell repertoires in COVID-19. Study as a whole: In each case, the material was cDNA or gDNA derived from T cells, B-cell-depleted T cells, or PBMCs.

Trimming removed 4 bases from V and 9 bases from J, with 16 bases in between. Per the germline V gene, CDR1 is MNHEY and CDR2 is SVGAGI. The CDR3 contains 14 residues. Enrolled during active infection, Seattle patients were then followed longitudinally. Under the authors' procedure: Amplification with reference gene primers provided the estimates of nucleated cell counts. Here immunoSEQ multiplex PCR was the method, and the copy in TCRdb shows in-frame clones only, minus some. For V, J and clone size, that table is used; D and trimming come from the DNA. The data contain 200,000 to 250,000 clones, approximately 78% of them singletons.

V is TRBV6-5 and J is TRBJ1-5; D might be TRBD1 (6 bases). The TCR comes from a woman aged 80 or over with COVID-19, enrolled during active disease. Input material: peripheral blood. The CDR3 is CASSSRDIFAPQHF. The CDR3 DNA reads as TGTGCCAGCAGTTCCCGGGACATTTTCGCGCCCCAGCATTTT.